These T cell receptor beta chains were read from a single sample in a study of blood T cell repertoires in COVID-19. Data came from immunoSEQ multiplex PCR; TCRdb stores just in-frame clones and leaves some out. This table holds some 75,000 clones, approximately 90% found once. The sequenced material came from peripheral blood. The origin of the receptors is a man aged 55 to 70 with acute or convalescent COVID-19. CDR3s include the opening cysteine and the closing phenylalanine or tryptophan. Each record gives: V gene, D gene, J gene, clone size, CDR3 protein, CDR3 DNA. A D gene is named only where the DNA matches it firmly. Not every row has a clone size; where given, it reads once, few, many or a size class.

TRBV9	.	TRBJ2-6	.	CASSVGDTSGANVLTF	TGTGCCAGCAGCGTAGGGGACACCTCTGGGGCCAACGTCCTGACTTTC
TRBV30	.	TRBJ1-2	.	CAWSVGQSYGYTF	TGTGCCTGGAGTGTTGGGCAGTCCTATGGCTACACCTTC
TRBV19	.	TRBJ2-5	.	CASSIGQGETQYF	TGTGCCAGTAGTATAGGCCAGGGTGAGACCCAGTACTTC
TRBV9	.	TRBJ2-3	.	CASSVELPTDTQYF	TGTGCCAGCAGCGTAGAACTACCAACAGATACGCAGTATTTT
TRBV14	.	TRBJ1-1	.	CASSHMAGMNTEAFF	TGTGCCAGCAGCCATATGGCAGGGATGAACACTGAAGCTTTCTTT
TRBV6-5	TRBD1	TRBJ1-6	.	CASSLTGQGNSPLHF	TGTGCCAGCAGTCTAACGGGACAGGGCAATTCACCCCTCCACTTT
TRBV5-1	.	TRBJ1-2	.	CASSLSINYGYTF	TGCGCCAGCAGCTTGAGCATCAACTATGGCTACACCTTC
TRBV27	.	TRBJ2-2	.	CASSPSPTGNTGELFF	TGTGCCAGCAGCCCGAGCCCGACAGGGAACACCGGGGAGCTGTTTTTT
TRBV6-5	TRBD1	TRBJ2-5	.	CASSYRGTEETQYF	TGTGCCAGCAGTTACAGAGGGACAGAAGAGACCCAGTACTTC
TRBV2	.	TRBJ1-2	once	CASSEGAGENYGYTF	TGTGCCAGCAGTGAAGGGGCGGGAGAAAACTATGGCTACACCTTC
TRBV1	.	TRBJ2-7	.	CTSSQIFRTPGHCSYEQYF	TGCACCAGCAGCCAGATATTCAGGACCCCGGGACACTGCTCCTACGAGCAGTACTTC
TRBV5-1	TRBD1	TRBJ1-5	few	CASSLYPATGALNQPQHF	TGCGCCAGCAGCTTGTATCCCGCCACAGGGGCACTAAATCAGCCCCAGCATTTT
TRBV7-9	.	TRBJ1-4	.	CASAPRGTNEKLFF	TGTGCCAGCGCTCCCCGGGGTACTAATGAAAAACTGTTTTTT
TRBV18	TRBD1	TRBJ2-1	.	CASSPDRASYNEQFF	TGTGCCAGCTCGCCTGACAGGGCTTCCTACAATGAGCAGTTCTTC
TRBV6-5	TRBD1	TRBJ1-5	.	CASSITGADNQPQHF	TGTGCCAGCAGTATAACAGGGGCTGACAATCAGCCCCAGCATTTT
TRBV7-2	TRBD2	TRBJ2-1	.	CASSLSGGPGNEQFF	TGTGCCAGCAGCCTTAGCGGGGGGCCGGGAAATGAGCAGTTCTTC
TRBV6-5	.	TRBJ1-2	.	CATTGGTNYGYTF	TGTGCCACCACTGGAGGGACTAACTATGGCTACACCTTC
TRBV6-1	TRBD2	TRBJ2-1	.	CASSEAGLQNNEQFF	TGTGCCAGCAGTGAAGCGGGACTACAAAACAATGAGCAGTTCTTC
TRBV2	TRBD1	TRBJ1-6	few	CASEDRENSPLHF	TGTGCCAGTGAGGACAGGGAGAATTCACCCCTCCACTTT
TRBV9	.	TRBJ2-2	.	CASSVVAGANTGELFF	TGTGCCAGCAGCGTAGTAGCAGGGGCGAACACCGGGGAGCTGTTTTTT
TRBV27	.	TRBJ2-5	.	CASSEAVDGGETQYF	TGTGCCAGCTCTGAGGCAGTGGATGGAGGAGAGACCCAGTACTTC
TRBV11-2	.	TRBJ1-2	.	CASSSLGADYGYTF	TGTGCCAGCAGCTCGCTAGGGGCCGACTATGGCTACACCTTC
TRBV9	.	TRBJ1-1	few	CASSTRMNTEAFF	TGTGCCAGCAGCACTCGAATGAACACTGAAGCTTTCTTT
TRBV3-1/TRBV3-2	.	TRBJ2-3	.	CASSPDYTDTQYF	TGTGCCAGCAGCCCAGATTACACAGATACGCAGTATTTT
TRBV20-1	.	TRBJ2-1	.	CSALMVGEQFF	TGCAGTGCCCTGATGGTCGGTGAGCAGTTCTTC
TRBV10-2	TRBD1	TRBJ2-7	few	CASLRDRVYEQYF	TGCGCCAGCCTCCGGGACAGGGTCTACGAGCAGTACTTC
TRBV30	.	TRBJ1-5	.	CAWGQFNQPQHF	TGTGCCTGGGGACAGTTCAATCAGCCCCAGCATTTT
TRBV11-2	TRBD2	TRBJ2-1	.	CASSPGLAGDSYNEQFF	TGTGCCAGCAGCCCCGGACTAGCGGGTGACTCCTACAATGAGCAGTTCTTC
TRBV2	TRBD1	TRBJ2-4	.	CASNYETGAKNIQYF	TGTGCCAGTAACTATGAGACAGGGGCCAAAAACATTCAGTACTTC
TRBV5-5	.	TRBJ2-1	once	CASSAARPNNEQFF	TGTGCCAGCAGCGCGGCACGGCCAAACAATGAGCAGTTCTTC
TRBV6-6	.	TRBJ1-5	.	CASSNTARLSNQPQHF	TGTGCCAGCAGCAATACAGCCCGTCTCAGCAATCAGCCCCAGCATTTT
TRBV2	TRBD1	TRBJ1-2	few	CASSGQGDGYTF	TGTGCCAGCAGTGGACAGGGGGATGGCTACACCTTC
TRBV6-5	TRBD2	TRBJ2-1	.	CASSYSRGLGYNEQFF	TGTGCCAGCAGTTACTCCCGGGGACTAGGTTACAATGAGCAGTTCTTC
TRBV14	.	TRBJ2-5	.	CASSQDRGTWETQYF	TGTGCCAGCAGCCAAGATCGGGGGACGTGGGAGACCCAGTACTTC
TRBV2	TRBD2	TRBJ2-2	once	CASRDGLEGGELFF	TGTGCCAGCAGGGATGGACTAGAGGGCGGGGAGCTGTTTTTT
TRBV28	TRBD1	TRBJ1-2	.	CASNPPGGYGYTF	TGTGCCAGCAACCCACCAGGGGGCTATGGCTACACCTTC
TRBV6-2/TRBV6-3	TRBD1	TRBJ2-3	.	CASNPDRGTDTQYF	TGTGCCAGCAACCCGGACAGGGGAACAGATACGCAGTATTTT
TRBV21-1	.	TRBJ2-5	.	CASSRNRGQETQYF	TGTGCCAGCAGCAGAAACAGGGGGCAAGAGACCCAGTACTTC
TRBV10-1	.	TRBJ2-3	.	CASSAGSWGDTQYF	TGCGCCAGCAGCGCCGGGAGCTGGGGTGATACGCAGTATTTT
TRBV18	.	TRBJ2-2	.	CASSPRDIATGELFF	TGTGCCAGCTCACCCCGGGACATTGCCACCGGGGAGCTGTTTTTT
TRBV11-2	.	TRBJ2-6	.	CASSFGTGANVLTF	TGTGCCAGCAGCTTCGGGACAGGGGCCAACGTCCTGACTTTC
TRBV27	TRBD2	TRBJ2-2	.	CASSFGLALNTGELFF	TGTGCCAGCAGTTTCGGACTAGCGTTGAACACCGGGGAGCTGTTTTTT
TRBV5-1	.	TRBJ2-2	.	CASSLSGKDTGELFF	TGCGCCAGCAGCTTGTCAGGGAAGGACACCGGGGAGCTGTTTTTT
TRBV4-1	TRBD1	TRBJ2-7	.	CASSHPGQGAHEQYF	TGCGCCAGCAGCCATCCCGGACAGGGGGCCCACGAGCAGTACTTC